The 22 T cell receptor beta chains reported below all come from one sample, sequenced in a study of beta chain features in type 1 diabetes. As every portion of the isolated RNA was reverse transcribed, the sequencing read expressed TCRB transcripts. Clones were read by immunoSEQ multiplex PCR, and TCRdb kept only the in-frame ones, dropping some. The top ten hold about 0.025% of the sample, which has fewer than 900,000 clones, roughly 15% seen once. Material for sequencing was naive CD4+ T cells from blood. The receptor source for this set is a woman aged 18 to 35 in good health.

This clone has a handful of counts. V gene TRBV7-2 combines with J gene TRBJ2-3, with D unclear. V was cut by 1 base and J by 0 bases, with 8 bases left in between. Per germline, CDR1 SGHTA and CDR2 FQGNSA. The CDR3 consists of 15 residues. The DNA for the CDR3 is TGTGCCAGCAGCTTAGGGGTACACAGCACAGATACGCAGTATTTT. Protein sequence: CASSLGVHSTDTQYF. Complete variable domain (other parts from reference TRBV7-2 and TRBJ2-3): GAGVSQSPSNKVTEKGKDVELRCDPISGHTALYWYRQSLGQGLEFLIYFQGNSAPDKSGLPSDRFSAERTGGSVSTLTIQRTQQEDSAVYLCASSLGVHSTDTQYFGPGTRLTVL.

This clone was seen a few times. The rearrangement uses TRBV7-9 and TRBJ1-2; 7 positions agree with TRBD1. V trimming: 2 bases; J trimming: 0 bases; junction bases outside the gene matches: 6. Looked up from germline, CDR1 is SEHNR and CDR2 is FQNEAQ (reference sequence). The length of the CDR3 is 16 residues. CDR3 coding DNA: TGTGCCAGCAGCTTACAGGACAGGCCGTCTAACTATGGCTACACCTTC. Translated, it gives CASSLQDRPSNYGYTF.

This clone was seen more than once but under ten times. The CDR3 DNA follows: TGTGCCATCAGTGACACTAGCGGGAGTAGGTCCTACGAGCAGTACTTC. Translation: CAISDTSGSRSYEQYF. The gene calls are TRBV10-3 and TRBJ2-7; TRBD2 matches at 11 bases. The CDR3 runs 16 residues. V shed 3 bases, J shed 1 base, and the junction held 5 bases outside the gene matches. Germline CDR1 reads ENHRY; CDR2 reads SYGVKD.

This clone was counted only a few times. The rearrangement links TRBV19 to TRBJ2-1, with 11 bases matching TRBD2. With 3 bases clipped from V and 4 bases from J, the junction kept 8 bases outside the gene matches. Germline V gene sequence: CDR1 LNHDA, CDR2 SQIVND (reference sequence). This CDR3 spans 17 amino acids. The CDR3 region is CASSMPSGRPDYNEQFF. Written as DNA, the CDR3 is TGTGCCAGTAGTATGCCTAGCGGGAGGCCCGATTACAATGAGCAGTTCTTC.

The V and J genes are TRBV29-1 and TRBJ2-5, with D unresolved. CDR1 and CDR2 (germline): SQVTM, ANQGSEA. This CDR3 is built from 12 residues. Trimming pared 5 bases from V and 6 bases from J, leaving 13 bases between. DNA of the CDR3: TGCAGCGTTACCCAGGCCCCCCAGACCCAGTACTTC. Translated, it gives CSVTQAPQTQYF. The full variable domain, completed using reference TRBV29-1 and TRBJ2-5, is SAVISQKPSRDICQRGTSLTIQCQVDSQVTMMFWYRQQPGQSLTLIATANQGSEATYESGFVIDKFPISRPNLTFSTLTVSNMSPEDSSIYLCSVTQAPQTQYFGPGTRLLVL.

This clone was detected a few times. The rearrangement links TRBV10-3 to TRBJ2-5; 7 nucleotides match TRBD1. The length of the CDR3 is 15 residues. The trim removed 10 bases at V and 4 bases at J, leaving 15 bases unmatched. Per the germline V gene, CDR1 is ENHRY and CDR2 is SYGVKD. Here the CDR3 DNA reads TGTGCCAGTAAAACTGGGGACAGTCAATTAGAGACCCAGTACTTC. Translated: CASKTGDSQLETQYF.

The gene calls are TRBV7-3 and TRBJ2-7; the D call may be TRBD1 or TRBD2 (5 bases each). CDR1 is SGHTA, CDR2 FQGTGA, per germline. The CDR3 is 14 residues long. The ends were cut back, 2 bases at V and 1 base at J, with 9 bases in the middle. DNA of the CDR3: TGTGCCAGCAGCTTAGTTGGGGGATCCTACGAGCAGTACTTC. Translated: CASSLVGGSYEQYF.

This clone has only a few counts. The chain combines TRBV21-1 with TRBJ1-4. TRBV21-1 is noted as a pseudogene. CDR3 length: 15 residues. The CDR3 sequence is CASTWGNVTNEKLFF. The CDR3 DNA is TGTGCCAGCACGTGGGGTAATGTCACTAATGAAAAACTGTTTTTT.

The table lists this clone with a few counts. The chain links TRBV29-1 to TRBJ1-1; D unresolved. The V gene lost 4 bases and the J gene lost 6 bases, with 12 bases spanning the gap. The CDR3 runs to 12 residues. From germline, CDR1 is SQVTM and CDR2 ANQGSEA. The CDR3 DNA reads TGCAGCGTTGGCGGGCTGTTCGCTGAAGCTTTCTTT. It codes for CSVGGLFAEAFF.

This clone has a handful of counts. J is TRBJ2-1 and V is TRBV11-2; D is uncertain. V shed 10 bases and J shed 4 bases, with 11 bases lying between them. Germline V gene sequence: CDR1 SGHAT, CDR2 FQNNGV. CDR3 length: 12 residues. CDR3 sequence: CAIRRAYNEQFF. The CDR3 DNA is TGTGCCATCAGACGGGCGTACAATGAGCAGTTCTTC.

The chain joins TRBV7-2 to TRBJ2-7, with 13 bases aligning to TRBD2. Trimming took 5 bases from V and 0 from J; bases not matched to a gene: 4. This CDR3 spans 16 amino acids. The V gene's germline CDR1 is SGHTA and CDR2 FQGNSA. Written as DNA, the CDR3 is TGTGCCAGCAGCGCCGGGACTAGCGGGACCTCCTACGAGCAGTACTTC. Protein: CASSAGTSGTSYEQYF.

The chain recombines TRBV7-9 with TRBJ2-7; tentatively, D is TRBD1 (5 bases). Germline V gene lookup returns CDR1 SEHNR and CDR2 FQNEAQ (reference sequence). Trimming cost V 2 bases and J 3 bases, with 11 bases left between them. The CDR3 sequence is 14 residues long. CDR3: CASSLTQGHYEQYF. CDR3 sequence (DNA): TGTGCCAGCAGCTTAACCCAGGGCCACTACGAGCAGTACTTC. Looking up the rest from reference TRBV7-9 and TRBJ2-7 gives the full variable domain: DTGVSQNPRHKITKRGQNVTFRCDPISEHNRLYWYRQTLGQGPEFLTYFQNEAQLEKSRLLSDRFSAERPKGSFSTLEIQRTEQGDSAMYLCASSLTQGHYEQYFGPGTRLTVT.

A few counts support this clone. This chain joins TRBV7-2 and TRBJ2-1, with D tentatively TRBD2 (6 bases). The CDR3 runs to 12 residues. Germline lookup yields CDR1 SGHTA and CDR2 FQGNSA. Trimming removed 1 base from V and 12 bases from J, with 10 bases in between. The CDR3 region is CASSLVGTPQFF. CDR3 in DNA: TGTGCCAGCAGCTTAGTAGGGACTCCGCAGTTCTTC.

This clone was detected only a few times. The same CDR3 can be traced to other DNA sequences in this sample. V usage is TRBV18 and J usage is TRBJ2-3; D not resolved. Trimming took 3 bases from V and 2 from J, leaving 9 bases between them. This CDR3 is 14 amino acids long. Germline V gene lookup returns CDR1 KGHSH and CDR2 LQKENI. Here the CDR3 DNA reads TGTGCCAGCTCACCTCCAACCTCCACAGATACGCAGTATTTT. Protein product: CASSPPTSTDTQYF. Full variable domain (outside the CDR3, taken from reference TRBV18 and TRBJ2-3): NAGVMQNPRHLVRRRGQEARLRCSPMKGHSHVYWYRQLPEEGLKFMVYLQKENIIDESGMPKERFSAEFPKEGPSILRIQQVVRGDSAAYFCASSPPTSTDTQYFGPGTRLTVL.

Written as DNA, the CDR3 is TGTGCCAGCAGCTTATCGACAGCTGGTTACACTGAAGCTTTCTTT. It translates to CASSLSTAGYTEAFF. The chain uses TRBV7-2 and TRBJ1-1, with D possibly matching TRBD1 (5 bases). V shed 2 bases and J shed 3 bases, with 13 bases lying between them. CDR3 length: 15 residues. Germline-derived CDR1 and CDR2 are SGHTA and FQGNSA.

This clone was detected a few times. The CDR3 loop reads CASSARLVTGGNNTQYF. In DNA, the CDR3 is TGTGCCAGCAGTGCGCGTTTAGTCACAGGGGGAAATAATACGCAGTATTTT. V is TRBV2 and J is TRBJ2-3, with 8 bases fitting TRBD1. The CDR3 covers 17 residues. Germline V gives CDR1 SNHLY, CDR2 FYNNEI. The J segment lost 7 bases and the V segment lost 4 bases, leaving 16 bases of the junction unmatched. Full variable domain (missing parts from reference TRBV2 and TRBJ2-3): EPEVTQTPSHQVTQMGQEVILRCVPISNHLYFYWYRQILGQKVEFLVSFYNNEISEKSEIFDDQFSVERPDGSNFTLKIRSTKLEDSAMYFCASSARLVTGGNNTQYFGPGTRLTVL.

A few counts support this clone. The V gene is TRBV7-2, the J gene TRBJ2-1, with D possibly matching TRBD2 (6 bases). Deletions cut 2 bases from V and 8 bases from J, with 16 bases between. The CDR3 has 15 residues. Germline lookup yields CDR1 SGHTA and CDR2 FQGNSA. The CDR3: CASSLSGGTAYEQFF. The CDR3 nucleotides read TGTGCCAGCAGCTTATCCGGCGGGACGGCGTATGAGCAGTTCTTC.

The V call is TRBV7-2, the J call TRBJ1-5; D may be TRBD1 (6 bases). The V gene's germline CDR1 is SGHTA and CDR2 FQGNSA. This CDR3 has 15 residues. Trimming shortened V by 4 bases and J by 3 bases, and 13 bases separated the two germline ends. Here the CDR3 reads CASSSQGTNNQPQHF. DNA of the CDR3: TGTGCCAGCAGCTCCCAGGGGACCAACAATCAGCCCCAGCATTTT.

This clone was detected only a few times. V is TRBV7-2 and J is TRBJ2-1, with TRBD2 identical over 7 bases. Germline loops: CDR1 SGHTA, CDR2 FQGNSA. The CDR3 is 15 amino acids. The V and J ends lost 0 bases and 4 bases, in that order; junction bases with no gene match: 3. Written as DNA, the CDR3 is TGTGCCAGCAGCTTAGCTTCTAGCGGATACAATGAGCAGTTCTTC. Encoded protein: CASSLASSGYNEQFF.

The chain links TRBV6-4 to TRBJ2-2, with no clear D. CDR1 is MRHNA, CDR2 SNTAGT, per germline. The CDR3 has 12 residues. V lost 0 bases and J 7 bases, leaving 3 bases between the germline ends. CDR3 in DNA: TGTGCCAGCAGTGACTCGTACGGGGAGCTGTTTTTT. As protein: CASSDSYGELFF.

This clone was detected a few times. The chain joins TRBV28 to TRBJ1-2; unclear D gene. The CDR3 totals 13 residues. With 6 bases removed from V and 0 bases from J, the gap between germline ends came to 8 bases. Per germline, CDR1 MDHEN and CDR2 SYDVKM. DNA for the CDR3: TGTGCCAGCAGACTCGGGCCTAACTATGGCTACACCTTC. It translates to CASRLGPNYGYTF.

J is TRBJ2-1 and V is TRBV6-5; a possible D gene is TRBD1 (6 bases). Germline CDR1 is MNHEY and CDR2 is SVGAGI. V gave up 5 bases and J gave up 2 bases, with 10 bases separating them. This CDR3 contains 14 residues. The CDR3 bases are TGTGCCAGCAGTCCCGGACAGACCTACAATGAGCAGTTCTTC. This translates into CASSPGQTYNEQFF.